This T cell receptor beta chain was sequenced in a study of blood T cell repertoires in COVID-19. This CDR3 region has 14 residues. Only in-frame clones appear in the TCRdb table, and some are missing; sequencing was by immunoSEQ multiplex PCR. Among fewer than 350,000 clones listed, 88% were seen once. This receptor was taken from a woman aged 60-75 years in a cohort exposed to, infected with or recovered from COVID-19 (not recorded which). V and J are TRBV21-1 and TRBJ2-7; TRBD1, the table's D call, was not compared with the DNA. TRBV21-1 is reported as a pseudogene. Material: PBMCs or T cells enriched from blood (not recorded which). CDR3 nucleotide sequence: TGTGCCAGCACCCCCGGGACAGGAGTCTACGAGCAGTACTTC. Its protein product is CASTPGTGVYEQYF.